This T cell receptor beta chain came from a study of T cell responses to AZD1222 COVID-19 vaccine (dated by TCRdb to about 2021). General notes on the study: AZD1222 recipients given second doses at about 4 weeks or at about 12 weeks were pooled, since spike-specific TCR depth and breadth were not found to differ between the two schedules. A total of 233 trial participants underwent TCR sequencing, of whom 200 to 220 received two doses of AZD1222 and about 26 received two doses of the MenACWY control vaccine. Enrollment into the trials was organized by age into subgroups of 18-55, 56-69 and 70-plus years, and those subgroups contained roughly 140, 27 and 60 TCR-sequenced participants, respectively.

Summary of the overall study and its limitations: Most participants were white British and females outnumbered males, and the authors suggested that clonal diversity may have been underestimated. Epitopes outside the regions mutated in the B.1.351 and B.1.1.7 variants were reportedly recognized by nearly half of the unique spike-specific TCRs. A significant rise in spike-specific TCR breadth and depth was observed after two AZD1222 doses relative to day 0 and relative to MenACWY recipients. The whole spike protein was spanned by vaccine-associated CD4 TCRs, and dominant responses were seen in regions 160-218 and 743-854. Conclusions about previously exposed vaccinees were limited because only six or seven AZD1222 recipients were SARS-CoV-2 seropositive at baseline. In the small 56-69-year group, the increase in depth fell short of significance, most likely because of low power. Because no day 14 peak-response samples were available, repertoires were characterized only after the peak T cell response.

The time point label, read with the paper, signifies: baseline before first vaccination. The vaccinee samples were drawn from two UK trials, COV001 and COV002, one of which was a single-blind randomized controlled phase 2/3 trial testing AZD1222 (ChAdOx1 nCoV-19) in healthy adults. For TCRbeta chain sequencing, PBMC samples from trial participants were taken at day 0 and at day 28 after the second dose. Spanning cysteine to phenylalanine, the CDR3 consists of 15 amino acids. The kept DNA is CDR3 alone, 45 bases in frame from the first base. Based on the germline V gene (reference sequence), the CDR1 and CDR2 sequences are LGHDT and YNNKEL. The germline ends are 13 bases apart after V is trimmed by 4 bases and J by 0 bases. The CDR3 regions of human TCRbeta chains were analyzed by immunosequencing. Concerning the study's data processing: Repertoire TCRs were matched against a reference library of SARS-CoV-2-specific TCRs generated with the MIRA antigen-specificity platform. Breadth was defined as the fraction of unique TCRs that were SARS-CoV-2-associated. Depth was defined as the fraction of total T cells that were SARS-CoV-2-associated. Using the MIRA data, each spike-specific TCR was mapped to the spike region that the TCR reacts to and placed in a CD4 or CD8 class. Log10-transformed breadth and depth values were compared by one-way ANOVA with Sidak's multiple comparisons tests. TCRdb stores this immuneACCESS table with in-frame sequences only. Part of the clones is absent; in the studies checked, under half of the shortfall reflects unresolved V genes, and no reason is known for the rest. V, J and clone size were drawn from that table, and D and trimming were deduced from the DNA. For this sample the table gives roughly 180,000 clones, of which around nine tenths were detected only once. 0.45% to 0.55% of the sample is taken by the ten largest.

A remark on this clone: It lacks a known antigen. The sample holds no much larger clone one base away, and base qualities are not on file.

This receptor was identified in an adult in good health. Sequencing was performed on peripheral blood, taken on day 0 of AZD1222 vaccination. The sequence joins TRBV3-1 (or the pseudogene TRBV3-2) to TRBJ2-7, with a tentative D gene TRBD1 over 5 matching bases. Here the CDR3 is given as CASSRGQGLSYEQYF. The bases are TGTGCCAGCAGCCGGGGCCAGGGCCTCTCCTACGAGCAGTACTTC.